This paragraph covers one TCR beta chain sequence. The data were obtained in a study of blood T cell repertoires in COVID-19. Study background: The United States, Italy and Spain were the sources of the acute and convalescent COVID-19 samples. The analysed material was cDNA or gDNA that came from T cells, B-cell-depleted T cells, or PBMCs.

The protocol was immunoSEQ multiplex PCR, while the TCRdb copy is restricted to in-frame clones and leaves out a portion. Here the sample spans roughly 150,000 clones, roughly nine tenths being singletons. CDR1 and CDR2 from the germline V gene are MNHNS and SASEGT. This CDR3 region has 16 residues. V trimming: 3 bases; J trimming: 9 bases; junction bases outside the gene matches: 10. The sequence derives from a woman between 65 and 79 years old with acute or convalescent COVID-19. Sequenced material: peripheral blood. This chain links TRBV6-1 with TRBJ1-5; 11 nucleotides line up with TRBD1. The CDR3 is CASSEWGTGGSWPQHF. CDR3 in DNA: TGTGCCAGCAGTGAGTGGGGGACAGGGGGATCTTGGCCCCAGCATTTT.